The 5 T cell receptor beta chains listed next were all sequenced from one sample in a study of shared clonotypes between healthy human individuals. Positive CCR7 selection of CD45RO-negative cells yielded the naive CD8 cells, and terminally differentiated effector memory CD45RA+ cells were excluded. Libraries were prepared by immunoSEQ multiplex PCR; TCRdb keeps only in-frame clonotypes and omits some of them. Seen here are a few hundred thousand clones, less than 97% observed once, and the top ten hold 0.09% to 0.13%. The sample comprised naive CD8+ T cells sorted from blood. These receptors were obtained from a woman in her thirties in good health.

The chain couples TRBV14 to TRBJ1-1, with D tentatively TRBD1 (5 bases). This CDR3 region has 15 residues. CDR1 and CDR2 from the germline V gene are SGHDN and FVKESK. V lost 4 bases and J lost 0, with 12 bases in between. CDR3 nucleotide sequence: TGTGCCAGCAGCCTTCGAGGGGCCTTGAACACTGAAGCTTTCTTT. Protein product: CASSLRGALNTEAFF.

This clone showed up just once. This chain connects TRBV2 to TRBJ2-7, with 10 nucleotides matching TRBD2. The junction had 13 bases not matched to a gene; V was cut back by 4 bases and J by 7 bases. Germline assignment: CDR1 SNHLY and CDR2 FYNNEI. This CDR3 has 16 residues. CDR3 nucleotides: TGTGCCAGCAGTGGGACTAGCGGAACCCCTCTGAGGGAGCAGTACTTC. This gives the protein CASSGTSGTPLREQYF.

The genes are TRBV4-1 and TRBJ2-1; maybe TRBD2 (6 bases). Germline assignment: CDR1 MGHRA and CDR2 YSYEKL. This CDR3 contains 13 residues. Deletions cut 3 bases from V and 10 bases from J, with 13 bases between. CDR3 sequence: CASSQLSGPEQFF. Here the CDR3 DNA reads TGCGCCAGCAGCCAGCTTAGCGGACCAGAGCAGTTCTTC.

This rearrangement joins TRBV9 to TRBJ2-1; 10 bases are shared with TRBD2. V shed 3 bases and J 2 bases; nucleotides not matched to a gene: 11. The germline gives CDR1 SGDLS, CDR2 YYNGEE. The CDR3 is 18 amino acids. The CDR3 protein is CASSAEWGLAHAYNEQFF. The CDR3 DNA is TGTGCCAGCAGCGCTGAGTGGGGACTAGCGCACGCCTACAATGAGCAGTTCTTC. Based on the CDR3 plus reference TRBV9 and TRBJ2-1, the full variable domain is DSGVTQTPKHLITATGQRVTLRCSPRSGDLSVYWYQQSLDQGLQFLIQYYNGEERAKGNILERFSAQQFPDLHSELNLSSLELGDSALYFCASSAEWGLAHAYNEQFFGPGTRLTVL.

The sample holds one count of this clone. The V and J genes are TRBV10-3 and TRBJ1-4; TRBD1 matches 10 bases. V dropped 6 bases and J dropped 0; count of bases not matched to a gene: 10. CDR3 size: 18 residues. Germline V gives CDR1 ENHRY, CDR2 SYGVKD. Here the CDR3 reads CAIRPGQGSASTNEKLFF. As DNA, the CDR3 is TGTGCCATCAGGCCGGGACAGGGGAGCGCCTCAACTAATGAAAAACTGTTTTTT.